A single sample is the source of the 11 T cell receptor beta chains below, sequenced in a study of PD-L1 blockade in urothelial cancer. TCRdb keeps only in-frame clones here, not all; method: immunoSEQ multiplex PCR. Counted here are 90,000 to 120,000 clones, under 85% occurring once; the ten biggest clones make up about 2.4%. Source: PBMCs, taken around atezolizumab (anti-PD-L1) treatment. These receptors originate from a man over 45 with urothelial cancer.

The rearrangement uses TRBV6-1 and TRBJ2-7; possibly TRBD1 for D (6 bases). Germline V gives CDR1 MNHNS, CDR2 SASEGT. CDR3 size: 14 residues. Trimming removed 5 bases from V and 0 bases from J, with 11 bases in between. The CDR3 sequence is CASSRVTGSYEQYF. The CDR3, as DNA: TGTGCCAGCAGTCGTGTGACAGGCTCCTACGAGCAGTACTTC.

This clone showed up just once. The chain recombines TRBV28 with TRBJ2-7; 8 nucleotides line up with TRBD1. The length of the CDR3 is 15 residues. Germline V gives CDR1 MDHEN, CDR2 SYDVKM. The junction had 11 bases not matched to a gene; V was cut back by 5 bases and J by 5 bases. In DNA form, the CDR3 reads TGTGCCAGCAGTCCCGGACAGGGAGGTGTCAACGAGCAGTACTTC. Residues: CASSPGQGGVNEQYF.

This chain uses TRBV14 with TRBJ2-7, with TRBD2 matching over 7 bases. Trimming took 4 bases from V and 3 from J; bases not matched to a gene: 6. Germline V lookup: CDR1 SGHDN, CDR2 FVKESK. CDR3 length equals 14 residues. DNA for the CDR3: TGTGCCAGCAGCCCGTCGGGGGGATACTACGAGCAGTACTTC. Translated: CASSPSGGYYEQYF.

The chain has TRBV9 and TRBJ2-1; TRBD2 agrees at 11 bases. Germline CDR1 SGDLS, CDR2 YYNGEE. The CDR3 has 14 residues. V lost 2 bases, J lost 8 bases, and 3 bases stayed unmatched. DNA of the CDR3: TGTGCCAGCAGCGTTAGCGGGAGGGTCCATGAGCAGTTCTTC. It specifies CASSVSGRVHEQFF.

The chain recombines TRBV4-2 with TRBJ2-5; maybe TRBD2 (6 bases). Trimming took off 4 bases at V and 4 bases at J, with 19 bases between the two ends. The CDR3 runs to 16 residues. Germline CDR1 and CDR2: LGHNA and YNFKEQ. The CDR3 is CASSRTGTGGAETQYF. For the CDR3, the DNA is TGTGCCAGCAGCCGAACCGGGACTGGGGGTGCAGAGACCCAGTACTTC.

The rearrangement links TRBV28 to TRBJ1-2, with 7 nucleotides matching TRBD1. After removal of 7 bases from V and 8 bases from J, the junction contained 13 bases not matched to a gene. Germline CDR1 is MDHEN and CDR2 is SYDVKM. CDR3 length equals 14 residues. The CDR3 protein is CASKEGAGIEGYTF. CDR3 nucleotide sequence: TGTGCCAGCAAAGAGGGGGCAGGAATCGAAGGCTACACCTTC.

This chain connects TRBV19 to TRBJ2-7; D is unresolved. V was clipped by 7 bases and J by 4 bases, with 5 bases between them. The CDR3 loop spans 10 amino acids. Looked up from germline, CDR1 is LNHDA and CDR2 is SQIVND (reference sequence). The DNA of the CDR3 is TGTGCCAGTACCGTTTACGAGCAGTACTTC. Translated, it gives CASTVYEQYF.

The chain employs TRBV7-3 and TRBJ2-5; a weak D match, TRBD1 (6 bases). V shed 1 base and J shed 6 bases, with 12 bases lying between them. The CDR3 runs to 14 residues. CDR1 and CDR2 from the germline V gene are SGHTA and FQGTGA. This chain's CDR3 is CASSLNRGDKTQYF. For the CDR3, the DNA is TGTGCCAGCAGCTTAAATCGAGGGGACAAGACCCAGTACTTC.

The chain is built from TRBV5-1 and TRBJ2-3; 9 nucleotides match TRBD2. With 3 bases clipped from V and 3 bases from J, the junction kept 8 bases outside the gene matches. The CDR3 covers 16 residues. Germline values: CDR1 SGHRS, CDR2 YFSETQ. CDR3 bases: TGCGCCAGCAGCTGGACCCGACTAGCGGCGACAGATACGCAGTATTTT. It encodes CASSWTRLAATDTQYF. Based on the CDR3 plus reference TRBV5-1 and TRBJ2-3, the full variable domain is KAGVTQTPRYLIKTRGQQVTLSCSPISGHRSVSWYQQTPGQGLQFLFEYFSETQRNKGNFPGRFSGRQFSNSRSEMNVSTLELGDSALYLCASSWTRLAATDTQYFGPGTRLTVL.

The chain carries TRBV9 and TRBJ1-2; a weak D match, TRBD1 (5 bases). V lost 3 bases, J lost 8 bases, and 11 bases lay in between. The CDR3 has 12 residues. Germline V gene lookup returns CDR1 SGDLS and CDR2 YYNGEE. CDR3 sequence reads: CASSGGLRGYTF. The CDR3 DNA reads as TGTGCCAGCAGCGGGGGCTTAAGGGGCTACACCTTC. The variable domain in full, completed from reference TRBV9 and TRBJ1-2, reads DSGVTQTPKHLITATGQRVTLRCSPRSGDLSVYWYQQSLDQGLQFLIQYYNGEERAKGNILERFSAQQFPDLHSELNLSSLELGDSALYFCASSGGLRGYTFGSGTRLTVV.

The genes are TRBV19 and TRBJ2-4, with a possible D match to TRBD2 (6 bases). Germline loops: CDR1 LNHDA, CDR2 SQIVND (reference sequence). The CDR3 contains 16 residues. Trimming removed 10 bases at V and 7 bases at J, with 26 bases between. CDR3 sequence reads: CATVASGRGGANIQYF. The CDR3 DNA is TGTGCCACCGTCGCCAGCGGCAGAGGAGGGGCGAACATTCAGTACTTC.